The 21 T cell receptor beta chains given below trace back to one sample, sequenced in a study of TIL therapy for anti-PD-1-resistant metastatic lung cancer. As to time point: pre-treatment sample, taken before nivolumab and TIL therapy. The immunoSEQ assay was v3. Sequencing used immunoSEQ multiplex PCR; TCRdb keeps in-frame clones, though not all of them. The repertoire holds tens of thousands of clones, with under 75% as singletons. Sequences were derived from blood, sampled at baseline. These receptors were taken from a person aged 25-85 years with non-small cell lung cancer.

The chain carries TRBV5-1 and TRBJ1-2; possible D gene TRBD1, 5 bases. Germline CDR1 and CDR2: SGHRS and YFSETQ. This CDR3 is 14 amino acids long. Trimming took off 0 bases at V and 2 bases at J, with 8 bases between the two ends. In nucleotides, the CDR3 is TGCGCCAGCAGCTTGGCCGGGGGGAACTATGGCTACACCTTC. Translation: CASSLAGGNYGYTF.

The CDR3 nucleotides read TGCGCCAGCAGCCAAGAGAGAACCGTGGTCTACAATGAGCAGTTCTTC. Residues: CASSQERTVVYNEQFF. The genes are TRBV4-1 and TRBJ2-1; D remains ambiguous. With 0 bases removed from V and 3 bases from J, the gap between germline ends came to 12 bases. This CDR3 contains 16 residues. The germline V gene has CDR1 MGHRA and CDR2 YSYEKL.

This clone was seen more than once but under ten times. DNA for the CDR3: TGCGCCAGCAGCCATCTAGCGGGGGGGACCGAGCAGTTCTTC. Protein product: CASSHLAGGTEQFF. The rearrangement links TRBV4-1 to TRBJ2-1; TRBD2 matches at 12 bases. V shed 3 bases and J 10 bases; nucleotides not matched to a gene: 4. The CDR3 extends over 14 amino acids. Per germline, CDR1 MGHRA and CDR2 YSYEKL.

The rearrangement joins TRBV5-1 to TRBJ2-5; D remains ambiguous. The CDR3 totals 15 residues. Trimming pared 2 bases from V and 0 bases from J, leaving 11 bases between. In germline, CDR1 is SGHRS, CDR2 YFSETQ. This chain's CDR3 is CASSFGPADQETQYF. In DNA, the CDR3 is TGCGCCAGCAGCTTTGGCCCAGCTGACCAAGAGACCCAGTACTTC.

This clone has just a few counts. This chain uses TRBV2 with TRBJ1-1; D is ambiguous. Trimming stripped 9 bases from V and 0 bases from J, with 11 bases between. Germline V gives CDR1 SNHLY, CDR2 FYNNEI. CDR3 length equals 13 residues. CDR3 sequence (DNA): TGTGCCAGTCAATTTGACGTGAACACTGAAGCTTTCTTT. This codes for CASQFDVNTEAFF. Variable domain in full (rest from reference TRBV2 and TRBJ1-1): EPEVTQTPSHQVTQMGQEVILRCVPISNHLYFYWYRQILGQKVEFLVSFYNNEISEKSEIFDDQFSVERPDGSNFTLKIRSTKLEDSAMYFCASQFDVNTEAFFGQGTRLTVV.

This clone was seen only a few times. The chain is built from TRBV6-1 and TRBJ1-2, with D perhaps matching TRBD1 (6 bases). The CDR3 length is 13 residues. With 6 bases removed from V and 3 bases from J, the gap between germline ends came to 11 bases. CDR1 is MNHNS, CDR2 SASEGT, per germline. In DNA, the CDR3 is TGTGCCAGCAGACTACCAGGGGACTATGGCTACACCTTC. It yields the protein CASRLPGDYGYTF.

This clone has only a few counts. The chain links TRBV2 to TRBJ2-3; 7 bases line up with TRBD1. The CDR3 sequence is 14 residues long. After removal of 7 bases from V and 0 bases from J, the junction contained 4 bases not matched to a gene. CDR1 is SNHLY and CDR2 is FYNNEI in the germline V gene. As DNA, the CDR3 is TGTGCCAGCATTTGGGACAGAAGCACAGATACGCAGTATTTT. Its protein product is CASIWDRSTDTQYF. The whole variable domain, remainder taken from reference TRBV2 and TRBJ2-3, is EPEVTQTPSHQVTQMGQEVILRCVPISNHLYFYWYRQILGQKVEFLVSFYNNEISEKSEIFDDQFSVERPDGSNFTLKIRSTKLEDSAMYFCASIWDRSTDTQYFGPGTRLTVL.

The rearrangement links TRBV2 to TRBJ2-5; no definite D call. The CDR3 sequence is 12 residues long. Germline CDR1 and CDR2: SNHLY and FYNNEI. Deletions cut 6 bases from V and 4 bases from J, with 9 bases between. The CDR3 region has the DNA TGTGCCAGCAGCCAGACCCGAGAGACCCAGTACTTC. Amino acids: CASSQTRETQYF.

The CDR3 region has the DNA TGTGCCAGCAGTTTCTCCCTGGGGAGAAACATTCAGTACTTC. Translation gives CASSFSLGRNIQYF. This rearrangement joins TRBV28 to TRBJ2-4, with D possibly matching TRBD2 (5 bases). The CDR3 spans 14 residues. Between the trimmed V and J ends, which lost 3 bases and 6 bases, there was a span of 12 bases. Per germline, CDR1 MDHEN and CDR2 SYDVKM.

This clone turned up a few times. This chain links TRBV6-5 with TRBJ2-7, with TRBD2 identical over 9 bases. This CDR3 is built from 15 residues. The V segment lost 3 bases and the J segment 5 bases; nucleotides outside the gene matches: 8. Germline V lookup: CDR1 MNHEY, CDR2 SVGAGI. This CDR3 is CASSYYRGRVHEQYF. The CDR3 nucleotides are TGTGCCAGCAGTTATTATCGCGGGAGGGTCCACGAGCAGTACTTC.

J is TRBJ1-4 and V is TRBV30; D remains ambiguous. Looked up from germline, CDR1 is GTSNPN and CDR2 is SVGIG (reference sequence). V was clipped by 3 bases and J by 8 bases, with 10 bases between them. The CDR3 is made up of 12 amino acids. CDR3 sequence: CAWSSLGEKLFF. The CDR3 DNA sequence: TGTGCCTGGAGCTCCCTCGGGGAAAAACTGTTTTTT.

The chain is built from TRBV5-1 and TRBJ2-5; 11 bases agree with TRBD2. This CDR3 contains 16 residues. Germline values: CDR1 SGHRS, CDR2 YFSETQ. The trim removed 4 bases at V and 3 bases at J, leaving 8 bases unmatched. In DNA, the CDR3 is TGCGCCAGCAGCCCAGATAGCGGGAGGGCCGAAGAGACCCAGTACTTC. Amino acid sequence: CASSPDSGRAEETQYF.

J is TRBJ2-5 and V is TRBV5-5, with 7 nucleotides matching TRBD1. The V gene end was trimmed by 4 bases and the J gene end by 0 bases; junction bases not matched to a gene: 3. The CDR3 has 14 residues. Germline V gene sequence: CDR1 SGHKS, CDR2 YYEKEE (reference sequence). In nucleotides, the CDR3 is TGTGCCAGCAGCACGGGACAGTACCAAGAGACCCAGTACTTC. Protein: CASSTGQYQETQYF.

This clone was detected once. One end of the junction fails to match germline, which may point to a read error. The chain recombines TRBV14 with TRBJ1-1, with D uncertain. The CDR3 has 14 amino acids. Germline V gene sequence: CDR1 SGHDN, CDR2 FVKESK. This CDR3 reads CASSLQLLNAEAFF. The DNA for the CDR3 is TGTGCCAGCAGCCTCCAACTACTGAACGCTGAAGCTTTCTTT. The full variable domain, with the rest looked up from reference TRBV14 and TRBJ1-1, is EAGVTQFPSHSVIEKGQTVTLRCDPISGHDNLYWYRRVMGKEIKFLLHFVKESKQDESGMPNNRFLAERTGGTYSTLKVQPAELEDSGVYFCASSLQLLNAEAFFGQGTRLTVV.

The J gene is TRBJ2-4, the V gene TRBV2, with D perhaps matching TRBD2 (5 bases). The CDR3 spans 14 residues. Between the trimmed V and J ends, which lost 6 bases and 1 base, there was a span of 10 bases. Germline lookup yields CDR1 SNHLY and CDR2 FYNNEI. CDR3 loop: CASRDSAAKNIQYF. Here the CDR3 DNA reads TGTGCCAGCAGGGACTCGGCGGCCAAAAACATTCAGTACTTC.

CDR3: CATGPGSSYEQYF. CDR3 DNA: TGTGCCACCGGGCCGGGAAGCTCCTACGAGCAGTACTTC. The chain employs TRBV28 and TRBJ2-7, with a tentative D call TRBD2 (5 bases). This CDR3 has 13 amino acids. The V and J ends lost 10 bases and 0 bases respectively, with 13 bases between them. CDR1 and CDR2 from the germline V gene are MDHEN and SYDVKM.

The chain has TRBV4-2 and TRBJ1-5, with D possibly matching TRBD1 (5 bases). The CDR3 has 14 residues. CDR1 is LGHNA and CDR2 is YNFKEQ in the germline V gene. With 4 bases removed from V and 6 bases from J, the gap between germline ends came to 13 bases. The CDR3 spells CASSPTGVVQPQHF. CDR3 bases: TGTGCCAGCAGCCCGACGGGGGTGGTTCAGCCCCAGCATTTT.

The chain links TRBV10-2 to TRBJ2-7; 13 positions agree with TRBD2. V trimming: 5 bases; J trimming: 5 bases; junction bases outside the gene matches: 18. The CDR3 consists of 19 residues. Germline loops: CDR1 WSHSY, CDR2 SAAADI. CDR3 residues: CASSKLGTSGTSGSHEQYF. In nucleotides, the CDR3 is TGCGCCAGCAGTAAACTCGGGACTAGCGGGACTTCCGGCTCTCACGAGCAGTACTTC.

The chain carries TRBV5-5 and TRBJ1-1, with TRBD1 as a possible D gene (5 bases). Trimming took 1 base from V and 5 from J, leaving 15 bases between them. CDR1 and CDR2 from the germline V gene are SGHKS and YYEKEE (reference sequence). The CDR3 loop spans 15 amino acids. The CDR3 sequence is CASSLQGWVSTEAFF. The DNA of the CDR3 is TGTGCCAGCAGCTTGCAGGGATGGGTTTCGACTGAAGCTTTCTTT.

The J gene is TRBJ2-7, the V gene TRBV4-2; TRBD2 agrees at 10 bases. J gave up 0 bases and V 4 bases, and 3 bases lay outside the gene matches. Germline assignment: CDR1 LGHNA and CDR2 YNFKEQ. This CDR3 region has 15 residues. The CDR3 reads CASSPLAGGSYEQYF. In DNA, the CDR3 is TGTGCCAGCAGCCCCTTAGCGGGAGGCTCCTACGAGCAGTACTTC.

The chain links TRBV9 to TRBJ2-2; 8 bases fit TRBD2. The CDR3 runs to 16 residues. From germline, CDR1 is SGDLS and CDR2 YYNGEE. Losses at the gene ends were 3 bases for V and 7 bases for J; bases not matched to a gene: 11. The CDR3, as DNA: TGTGCCAGCAGCGAGCGGGGGAGAGCAGAAGTCGGGGAGCTGTTTTTT. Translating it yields CASSERGRAEVGELFF. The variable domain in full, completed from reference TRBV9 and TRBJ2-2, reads DSGVTQTPKHLITATGQRVTLRCSPRSGDLSVYWYQQSLDQGLQFLIQYYNGEERAKGNILERFSAQQFPDLHSELNLSSLELGDSALYFCASSERGRAEVGELFFGEGSRLTVL.